These 9 T cell receptor beta chains originate from one sample sequenced in a study of T cell clonality in common variable immunodeficiency. Here immunoSEQ multiplex PCR was the method, and the copy in TCRdb shows in-frame clones only, minus some. The data list around 30,000 clones, none observed once; 3.8% falls to the top ten. Sequencing used peripheral blood mononuclear cells. Receptors were obtained from a person between 18 and 69 years old in good health.

This clone was observed at least ten times. The CDR3 end is not reached by the read, which stops 3 residues before it; the germline J gene fills it in. The gene calls are TRBV19 and TRBJ2-5, with a weak D call TRBD1 (5 bases). V lost 4 bases and J lost 0, with 15 bases in between. The V gene's germline CDR1 is LNHDA and CDR2 SQIVND (reference sequence). The CDR3 is 16 amino acids. CDR3 bases read: TGTGCCAGTAGTAACTTTTTACAGGAGTACCAAGAGACC. This gives the protein CASSNFLQEYQET. The whole CDR3 reads CASSNFLQEYQETQYF.

This clone was counted at least ten times. The read ends 3 residues early relative to the CDR3; the germline J gene fills the gap. The V gene is TRBV5-4, the J gene TRBJ1-2; D gene ambiguous. V was clipped by 0 bases and J by 7 bases, with 10 bases between them. The CDR3 spans 13 residues. The germline gives CDR1 SGHNT, CDR2 YYREEE (reference sequence). CDR3 region: CASSLERVGGYTF. Partial CDR3 DNA: TGTGCCAGCAGCTTGGAAAGGGTCGGTGGC.

A remark on this clone: A junction end diverges from the germline sequence, so it may reflect a read error. The observed sequence ends 3 residues before the CDR3 terminus, with the missing tail filled in from the germline J gene. The V gene is TRBV7-3, the J gene TRBJ2-7; D might be TRBD2 (6 bases). The CDR3 is 14 residues long. The germline gives CDR1 SGHTA, CDR2 FQGTGA. The DNA read from the CDR3 is TGTTCCAGCAGCCTAGCGCGGACTTCCTGCGAG. Protein product: CSSSLARTSCE. In full, the CDR3 reads CSSSLARTSCEQYF. Using reference TRBV7-3 and TRBJ2-7 for the parts outside the CDR3, the full variable domain is GAGVSQTPSNKVTEKGKYVELRCDPISGHTALYWYRQSLGQGPEFLIYFQGTGAADDSGLPNDRFFAVRPEGSVSTLKIQRTERGDSAVYLCSSSLARTSCEQYFGPGTRLTVT.

This clone was detected only a few times. The read is 3 residues too short to cover the CDR3 end, so that end is filled in from the germline J gene. The chain carries TRBV5-6 and TRBJ1-1; D possibly corresponds to TRBD1 (5 bases). The germline gives CDR1 SGHDT, CDR2 YYEEEE. The CDR3 covers 15 residues. This CDR3 reads CASSWGSGGLDIAFF. CDR3 DNA (partial): TGTGCCAGCAGCTGGGGGAGCGGGGGGTTGGACATT.

There are a few counts of this clone. Read coverage stops 3 residues before the CDR3 terminus; the germline J gene supplies the remainder. This rearrangement joins TRBV7-9 to TRBJ1-2; D gene uncertain. There are 15 residues in the CDR3. Germline CDR1 is SEHNR and CDR2 is FQNEAQ (reference sequence). The CDR3 DNA, read in part, is TGTGCCAGCAGCTTAGTTAGCGGCCTCCCCTACGAC. This encodes CASSLVSGLPYD. The complete CDR3 sequence is CASSLVSGLPYDYTF.

This clone has a count of ten or more. With the read ending 3 residues before the CDR3 end, the germline J gene is used to fill in that end. V gene TRBV10-3 combines with J gene TRBJ2-7, with D tentatively TRBD1 (6 bases). The CDR3 has 13 residues. In germline, CDR1 is ENHRY, CDR2 SYGVKD. Trimming cost V 8 bases and J 2 bases, with 13 bases left between them. CDR3 protein: CAILDSLTYEQYF. The part of the CDR3 DNA that was read is TGTGCCATCCTGGACAGTTTAACCTACGAG.

This clone was found many times. The sequenced fragment ends 3 residues before the CDR3 boundary, so the rest is inferred from the germline J gene. Other DNA sequences within the sample encode an identical CDR3. The chain carries TRBV4-2 and TRBJ1-3, with a possible D match to TRBD1 (5 bases). The germline V gene encodes CDR1 LGHNA and CDR2 YNFKEQ. The CDR3 totals 16 residues. With 4 bases removed from V and 0 bases from J, the gap between germline ends came to 13 bases. The CDR3 DNA, read in part, is TGTGCCAGCAGCCTCCTCGGGGGACTCTCTGGAAACACC. This translates into CASSLLGGLSGNT. The whole CDR3 sequence is CASSLLGGLSGNTIYF.

This clone is medium-sized (0.01 to 0.1%). The CDR3 end is not reached by the read, which stops 3 residues before it; the germline J gene fills it in. The chain couples TRBV30 to TRBJ1-2, with D maybe TRBD1 (5 bases). Germline V gene sequence: CDR1 GTSNPN, CDR2 SVGIG (reference sequence). This CDR3 has 10 residues. The CDR3 bases that were read are TGTGCCTGGAGGCGGGGCGGC. It encodes CAWRRGG. The full CDR3 reads CAWRRGGYTF.

At least ten counts were recorded for this clone. The CDR3 extends 3 residues past the end of the read, so its final part is completed from the germline J gene. The V call is TRBV2, the J call TRBJ1-2; unclear D gene. The CDR3 is 12 residues long. Germline CDR1 is SNHLY and CDR2 is FYNNEI. The V end lost 6 bases, the J end lost 7 bases, and 12 bases lay between the germline ends. CDR3 bases read: TGTGCCAGCAGGACGGGGTCGGCTGGC. Amino acid sequence: CASRTGSAG. The whole CDR3 protein reads CASRTGSAGYTF. Full variable domain (remainder filled in from reference TRBV2 and TRBJ1-2): EPEVTQTPSHQVTQMGQEVILRCVPISNHLYFYWYRQILGQKVEFLVSFYNNEISEKSEIFDDQFSVERPDGSNFTLKIRSTKLEDSAMYFCASRTGSAGYTFGSGTRLTVV.